This TCR beta chain derives from a study of T-cell memory formation after mild COVID-19. TCRdb redid the calling of the 5' RACE reads with MiXCR, one entry per CDR3 protein. Counted here are about 180,000 distinct CDR3 sequences, 16% occurring once; the ten biggest clones make up approximately 2.2%. The receptor's source is an adult woman who had mild COVID-19 (a few samples of this study predate the infection). Cell type and time point are not known. Sequenced material: PBMCs or a T cell subset sorted from them (not recorded which).

CDR3 residues: CASTGGLGTGELFF. For the CDR3, the DNA is TGCGCCAGCACAGGGGGCCTTGGAACCGGGGAGCTGTTTTTT. The chain has TRBV10-2 and TRBJ2-2; 8 positions agree with TRBD1. CDR3 length equals 14 residues. V lost 7 bases and J lost 5; bases outside the gene matches: 6. Per germline, CDR1 WSHSY and CDR2 SAAADI.